Listed below are T cell receptor beta chains from one sample, sequenced in a study of shared clonotypes between healthy human individuals. Only in-frame clones appear in the TCRdb table, and some are missing; sequencing was by immunoSEQ multiplex PCR. Of 2 million to 2.5 million clones listed, roughly 93% are singletons. The sequenced sample consisted of naive CD4+ T cells from PBMCs. The receptors come from a man younger than 30 in good health. Some clones in this sample may be carry-over from other donors' samples. Each CDR3 is given with its conserved first and last residue. Fields, in order: V gene, J gene, D gene, clone size, CDR3 DNA, CDR3 protein. The D gene is left open where the match is weak. Only part of the rows carry a size: once, few, many, or a class if the clone is expanded.

v_call: TRBV28
j_call: TRBJ2-7
d_call: TRBD2
clone_size: -
cdr3_nt: TGTGCCAGCAACCCTCTAGCGGGACTTAACTACGAGCAGTACTTC
cdr3_aa: CASNPLAGLNYEQYF

v_call: TRBV7-2
j_call: TRBJ2-1
d_call: -
clone_size: -
cdr3_nt: TGTGCCAGCAGCTTAGTAGCTAGCGATGAGCAGTTCTTC
cdr3_aa: CASSLVASDEQFF

v_call: TRBV7-2
j_call: TRBJ2-1
d_call: -
clone_size: -
cdr3_nt: TGTGCCAGCACCTATCGAACAGGCCCCAATGAGCAGTTCTTC
cdr3_aa: CASTYRTGPNEQFF

v_call: TRBV5-6
j_call: TRBJ2-6
d_call: -
clone_size: -
cdr3_nt: TGTGCCAGCAGCTTCAGTATCACCTTAGAGCCTGGGGCCAACGTCCTGACTTTC
cdr3_aa: CASSFSITLEPGANVLTF

v_call: TRBV9
j_call: TRBJ1-2
d_call: -
clone_size: -
cdr3_nt: TGTGCCAGCAGCCCGGGACCCGGGGATGGCTACACCTTC
cdr3_aa: CASSPGPGDGYTF

v_call: TRBV19
j_call: TRBJ2-5
d_call: -
clone_size: -
cdr3_nt: TGTGCCAGTAGTGCCCCTTCAGAGACCCAGTACTTC
cdr3_aa: CASSAPSETQYF

v_call: TRBV7-3
j_call: TRBJ2-5
d_call: -
clone_size: -
cdr3_nt: TGTGCCAGCAGCACCCGGGCAGGGCCCTGGGAGACCCAGTACTTC
cdr3_aa: CASSTRAGPWETQYF

v_call: TRBV6-1
j_call: TRBJ1-1
d_call: -
clone_size: -
cdr3_nt: TGTGCCAGCACCCCCGGGGGTACTGGCCCTGAAGCTTTCTTT
cdr3_aa: CASTPGGTGPEAFF

v_call: TRBV5-1
j_call: TRBJ2-7
d_call: -
clone_size: once
cdr3_nt: TGCGCCAGCAGCTTGGCTGGAATGGGTAGGCAGTACTTC
cdr3_aa: CASSLAGMGRQYF

v_call: TRBV6-6
j_call: TRBJ2-7
d_call: -
clone_size: -
cdr3_nt: TGTGCCAGCAGTTACTCGATATTCCCAGCGTACGAGCAGTACTTC
cdr3_aa: CASSYSIFPAYEQYF

v_call: TRBV5-1
j_call: TRBJ2-1
d_call: TRBD2
clone_size: -
cdr3_nt: TGCGCCAGCAGCTTCCTAGCGGGAGGGCCCAACAATGAGCAGTTCTTC
cdr3_aa: CASSFLAGGPNNEQFF

v_call: TRBV7-2
j_call: TRBJ2-7
d_call: TRBD2
clone_size: -
cdr3_nt: TGTGCCAGCAGCTTATACAGCGGGAGAGGATCCTACGAGCAGTACTTC
cdr3_aa: CASSLYSGRGSYEQYF

v_call: TRBV25-1
j_call: TRBJ2-7
d_call: TRBD1
clone_size: -
cdr3_nt: TGTGCCAGCAGTGAATCGTATGGGACAGGGTCCGAGCAGTACTTC
cdr3_aa: CASSESYGTGSEQYF

v_call: TRBV7-3
j_call: TRBJ2-7
d_call: -
clone_size: -
cdr3_nt: TGTGCCAGCAGCTTATTATCGGGTCCGGACGAGCAGTACTTC
cdr3_aa: CASSLLSGPDEQYF

v_call: TRBV5-1
j_call: TRBJ2-5
d_call: TRBD1
clone_size: -
cdr3_nt: TGCGCCAGCAGCCTACTTGCAGGGGGCGGTGTCCAAGAGACCCAGTACTTC
cdr3_aa: CASSLLAGGGVQETQYF

v_call: TRBV15
j_call: TRBJ2-3
d_call: TRBD1
clone_size: -
cdr3_nt: TGTGCCACCAGCGGTGACAACAGGGGAAACACGGATACGCAGTATTTT
cdr3_aa: CATSGDNRGNTDTQYF

v_call: TRBV4-1
j_call: TRBJ2-7
d_call: -
clone_size: -
cdr3_nt: TGCGCCAGCAGCCGGTCCGGGACACTCTACGAGCAGTACTTC
cdr3_aa: CASSRSGTLYEQYF

v_call: TRBV5-6
j_call: TRBJ2-1
d_call: -
clone_size: -
cdr3_nt: TGTGCCAGCAGCTTGGTCCCGGACAGTAGTGCCTACAATGAGCAGTTCTTC
cdr3_aa: CASSLVPDSSAYNEQFF

v_call: TRBV5-8
j_call: TRBJ2-7
d_call: TRBD2
clone_size: -
cdr3_nt: TGTGCCAGCAGCAACTCCGGGACTAGCGGGAGCCCGAGCTCCTACGAGCAGTACTTC
cdr3_aa: CASSNSGTSGSPSSYEQYF

v_call: TRBV28
j_call: TRBJ1-2
d_call: -
clone_size: -
cdr3_nt: TGTGCCAGCAGTGACGAATGGGGAGGGCTTAACTATGGCTACACCTTC
cdr3_aa: CASSDEWGGLNYGYTF

v_call: TRBV7-9
j_call: TRBJ1-4
d_call: -
clone_size: -
cdr3_nt: TGTGCCAGCAGCTTAGGGCAGGCGGATGAAAAACTGTTTTTT
cdr3_aa: CASSLGQADEKLFF

v_call: TRBV5-1
j_call: TRBJ2-7
d_call: -
clone_size: -
cdr3_nt: TGCGCCAGCAGCTTGGACAGTTTGGACGAGCAGTACTTC
cdr3_aa: CASSLDSLDEQYF

v_call: TRBV28
j_call: TRBJ1-1
d_call: -
clone_size: once
cdr3_nt: TGTGCCAGCCAGCTCCCGCGGAGAGGGACTGAAGCTTTCTTT
cdr3_aa: CASQLPRRGTEAFF

v_call: TRBV6-5
j_call: TRBJ2-7
d_call: TRBD2
clone_size: -
cdr3_nt: TGTGCCAGCAGTTACTCGGGAGGGTCTGGCTACGAGCAGTACTTC
cdr3_aa: CASSYSGGSGYEQYF

v_call: TRBV14
j_call: TRBJ2-7
d_call: TRBD2
clone_size: -
cdr3_nt: TGTGCCAGCAGCCAGCCGGGAGGAAGAGGGAGGGAGCAGTACTTC
cdr3_aa: CASSQPGGRGREQYF

v_call: TRBV5-4
j_call: TRBJ2-5
d_call: TRBD1
clone_size: -
cdr3_nt: TGTGCCAGCAGCGGGGGGACAGGGGGAAGGCAAGAGACCCAGTACTTC
cdr3_aa: CASSGGTGGRQETQYF

v_call: TRBV7-2
j_call: TRBJ2-1
d_call: TRBD2
clone_size: -
cdr3_nt: TGTGCCAGCAGCCCGGGGACTAGCGGGAGGGCCTATTTTAATGAGCAGTTCTTC
cdr3_aa: CASSPGTSGRAYFNEQFF